Shown below are 23 T cell receptor beta chains from a single sample sequenced in a study of T cells in Graves' hyperthyroidism and ophthalmopathy. Amplified TCR beta CDR3 regions derived from RNA transcripts. First-round RT-PCR of the TCR CDR3 relied on the HTBI primer set. TCRdb re-analysed the multiplex PCR reads in MiXCR, keeping a single row per CDR3 protein. The sample holds roughly 500,000 distinct CDR3 sequences; about 43% are singletons and the top ten take around 20%. Source material: peripheral blood or thyroid tissue (not recorded which). These TCRs come from an adult woman with Graves' disease, either hyperthyroidism or ophthalmopathy (not recorded which).

CDR3 loop: CASSVPGDGNTEAFF. The CDR3 DNA is TGTGCCAGCTCAGTCCCGGGGGACGGGAACACTGAAGCTTTCTTT. This chain uses TRBV9 with TRBJ1-1; D might be TRBD1 (5 bases). CDR1 and CDR2 from the germline V gene are SGDLS and YYNGEE. This CDR3 has 15 amino acids. Deletions cut 7 bases from V and 1 base from J, with 17 bases between. The variable domain in full, completed from reference TRBV9 and TRBJ1-1, reads DSGVTQTPKHLITATGQRVTLRCSPRSGDLSVYWYQQSLDQGLQFLIQYYNGEERAKGNILERFSAQQFPDLHSELNLSSLELGDSALYFCASSVPGDGNTEAFFGQGTRLTVV.

The sample holds many counts of this clonotype. This chain connects TRBV5-1 to TRBJ2-5, with TRBD2 matching 8 bases. After removal of 4 bases from V and 5 bases from J, the junction contained 13 bases not matched to a gene. The CDR3 totals 16 residues. Germline V CDR1 and CDR2: SGHRS, YFSETQ. CDR3 residues: CASSPRDLAGTETQYF. CDR3 coding DNA: TGCGCCAGCAGCCCCCGGGACCTAGCGGGTACGGAGACCCAGTACTTC.

This sequence joins TRBV9 and TRBJ2-1; TRBD2 agrees at 8 bases. This CDR3 region has 14 residues. After removal of 3 bases from V and 6 bases from J, the junction contained 5 bases not matched to a gene. CDR1 is SGDLS, CDR2 YYNGEE, per germline. The chain's CDR3 is CASSAMGLVNEQFF. The CDR3 bases are TGTGCCAGCAGCGCGATGGGACTAGTCAATGAGCAGTTCTTC.

Of note for this clonotype: A much larger clone lies one base from this, so it may be a read error. The chain couples TRBV6-5 to TRBJ2-7; D gene uncertain. The V end lost 4 bases, the J end lost 7 bases, and 11 bases lay between the germline ends. CDR3 length: 12 amino acids. Per the germline V gene, CDR1 is MNHEY and CDR2 is SVGAGI. CDR3 nucleotide sequence: TGTGCCAGCAGTTCCCACGGAATTGAGCAGTACTTC. It specifies CASSSHGIEQYF.

The chain joins TRBV18 to TRBJ2-7; 7 bases fit TRBD1. CDR1 is KGHSH and CDR2 is LQKENI in the germline V gene. With V trimmed by 2 bases and J by 6 bases, 4 bases remained unmatched. The CDR3 is 13 residues long. The CDR3 DNA is TGTGCCAGCTCACCAGACAGGGTGAGCGAGCAGTACTTC. Amino acid sequence: CASSPDRVSEQYF.

This sequence joins TRBV15 and TRBJ2-7; tentatively, D is TRBD1 or TRBD2 (7 bases each). The CDR3 contains 14 residues. Germline lookup yields CDR1 LNHNV and CDR2 YYDKDF (reference sequence). V was pared by 3 bases and J by 6 bases, with 15 bases between. The CDR3 sequence is CATSSPGRGREQYF. In DNA form, the CDR3 reads TGTGCCACCAGCAGCCCAGGGAGGGGGCGCGAGCAGTACTTC. Combining the CDR3 with reference TRBV15 and TRBJ2-7 gives the whole variable domain DAMVIQNPRYQVTQFGKPVTLSCSQTLNHNVMYWYQQKSSQAPKLLFHYYDKDFNNEADTPDNFQSRRPNTSFCFLDIRSPGLGDTAMYLCATSSPGRGREQYFGPGTRLTVT.

This clonotype appeared once. The chain is built from TRBV19 and TRBJ2-7; no clear D. The CDR3 has 15 residues. The germline CDR1 and CDR2 sequences are LNHDA and SQIVND (reference sequence). The V end was cut by 1 base, the J end by 3 bases, with 13 bases between. The chain's CDR3 is CASSIGVRDHYEQYF. The DNA of the CDR3 is TGTGCCAGTAGTATAGGGGTCCGAGATCACTACGAGCAGTACTTC.

V and J are TRBV7-6 and TRBJ2-7; 16 bases are shared with TRBD2. With the DNA end fitting TRBJ2-1 better, the J assignment may be wrong. Germline CDR1 and CDR2: SGHVS and FNYEAQ. CDR3 length: 18 residues. This CDR3 reads CASSLASGTSGRAGEQFF. The CDR3, as DNA: TGTGCCAGCAGCTTAGCTTCCGGGACTAGCGGGAGGGCCGGTGAGCAGTTCTTC.

In its sample, this clonotype was seen many times. The chain carries TRBV4-1 and TRBJ2-6; D gene uncertain. This CDR3 is built from 16 residues. The V gene's germline CDR1 is MGHRA and CDR2 YSYEKL. Trimming stripped 5 bases from V and 4 bases from J, with 15 bases between. CDR3 loop: CASSEQSGSGANVLTF. Here the CDR3 DNA reads TGCGCCAGCAGCGAGCAATCGGGTTCCGGGGCCAACGTCCTGACTTTC.

The rearrangement joins TRBV19 to TRBJ2-5; D is perhaps TRBD2 (5 bases). Germline CDR1 reads LNHDA; CDR2 reads SQIVND (reference sequence). Trimming took off 5 bases at V and 2 bases at J, with 21 bases between the two ends. This CDR3 is 17 amino acids long. CDR3 coding DNA: TGTGCCAGTAGTTTGCGGACTCGGCTAGCAGCACAAGAGACCCAGTACTTC. Translating gives CASSLRTRLAAQETQYF.

The CDR3 DNA reads TGCAGTGCTAGAGTAGGGGGGGAGACCGGAAACACCATATATTTT. As protein: CSARVGGETGNTIYF. The gene calls are TRBV20-1 and TRBJ1-3; D might be TRBD1 (6 bases). Germline lookup yields CDR1 DFQATT and CDR2 SNEGSKA (reference sequence). The CDR3 consists of 15 residues. The V gene lost 1 base and the J gene lost 4 bases, with 14 bases spanning the gap.

The chain carries TRBV29-1 and TRBJ1-1, with D unclear. Trimming pared 4 bases from V and 12 bases from J, leaving 15 bases between. The CDR3 is made up of 11 amino acids. Per germline, CDR1 SQVTM and CDR2 ANQGSEA. The CDR3 protein is CSVGIGGLTFF. The CDR3 region has the DNA TGCAGCGTTGGTATAGGCGGTTTAACTTTCTTT.

In this sample, this clonotype turned up many times. The V and J genes are TRBV7-9 and TRBJ2-7; TRBD1 agrees at 8 bases. The CDR3 length is 12 residues. V was clipped by 5 bases and J by 9 bases; unmatched bases: 6. Germline loops: CDR1 SEHNR, CDR2 FQNEAQ (reference sequence). CDR3 sequence (DNA): TGTGCCAGCAGCGGGGGACAGGTGAGGCAGTACTTC. Protein product: CASSGGQVRQYF. Full variable domain (outside the CDR3, taken from reference TRBV7-9 and TRBJ2-7): DTGVSQNPRHKITKRGQNVTFRCDPISEHNRLYWYRQTLGQGPEFLTYFQNEAQLEKSRLLSDRFSAERPKGSFSTLEIQRTEQGDSAMYLCASSGGQVRQYFGPGTRLTVT.

The chain uses TRBV7-9 and TRBJ1-4; D ambiguous. V lost 5 bases and J 0 bases, leaving 13 bases between the germline ends. This CDR3 region has 16 residues. The germline CDR1 and CDR2 sequences are SEHNR and FQNEAQ (reference sequence). This CDR3 reads CASSQAFYATNEKLFF. DNA of the CDR3: TGTGCCAGCAGCCAAGCTTTTTATGCAACTAATGAAAAACTGTTTTTT.

There are many counts of this clonotype. V usage is TRBV11-2 and J usage is TRBJ2-7, with D possibly TRBD1 on 6 matching bases. This CDR3 is built from 14 residues. Per the germline V gene, CDR1 is SGHAT and CDR2 is FQNNGV. V was trimmed by 5 bases and J by 2 bases, leaving 13 bases between them. The CDR3 reads CASSRTVFPYEQYF. The CDR3, as DNA: TGTGCCAGCAGCCGGACAGTGTTTCCCTACGAGCAGTACTTC.

The rearrangement joins TRBV5-1 to TRBJ2-2; a weak D match, TRBD1 (5 bases). Trimming pared 0 bases from V and 7 bases from J, leaving 10 bases between. The V gene's germline CDR1 is SGHRS and CDR2 YFSETQ. The CDR3 is made up of 14 amino acids. CDR3 sequence reads: CASSLGSGFGELFF. CDR3 coding DNA: TGCGCCAGCAGCTTGGGTTCAGGGTTCGGGGAGCTGTTTTTT. Using reference TRBV5-1 and TRBJ2-2 for the parts outside the CDR3, the full variable domain is KAGVTQTPRYLIKTRGQQVTLSCSPISGHRSVSWYQQTPGQGLQFLFEYFSETQRNKGNFPGRFSGRQFSNSRSEMNVSTLELGDSALYLCASSLGSGFGELFFGEGSRLTVL.

This clonotype was observed many times. The rearrangement links TRBV7-2 to TRBJ2-7; D remains ambiguous. In germline, CDR1 is SGHTA, CDR2 FQGNSA. The length of the CDR3 is 14 residues. Trimming left V 3 bases short and J 1 base short, with 10 bases between. The CDR3 bases are TGTGCCAGCAGCTTCCCAGGCCTTTCCTACGAGCAGTACTTC. Translating gives CASSFPGLSYEQYF.

V and J are TRBV29-1 and TRBJ1-2, with D possibly TRBD1 on 6 matching bases. The V and J ends lost 0 bases and 6 bases respectively, with 11 bases between them. Germline V CDR1 and CDR2: SQVTM, ANQGSEA. This CDR3 is 13 amino acids long. This chain's CDR3 is CSVEDRAGDGYTF. CDR3 DNA sequence: TGCAGCGTTGAAGATCGGGCAGGGGATGGCTACACCTTC. Full variable domain (rest looked up from reference TRBV29-1 and TRBJ1-2): SAVISQKPSRDICQRGTSLTIQCQVDSQVTMMFWYRQQPGQSLTLIATANQGSEATYESGFVIDKFPISRPNLTFSTLTVSNMSPEDSSIYLCSVEDRAGDGYTFGSGTRLTVV.

The genes are TRBV10-3 and TRBJ2-2; D remains unclear. The V and J ends lost 5 bases and 6 bases respectively, with 13 bases between them. CDR3 length: 14 amino acids. The germline V gene encodes CDR1 ENHRY and CDR2 SYGVKD. The CDR3 coding sequence is TGTGCCATCAGTTTGGGCTACCCTGCCGGGGAGCTGTTTTTT. Residues: CAISLGYPAGELFF.

V is TRBV6-5 and J is TRBJ2-2, with TRBD2 matching over 7 bases. Trimming at V came to 0 bases and at J to 1 base, leaving 5 bases not matched to a gene. CDR3 length: 17 residues. Germline V CDR1 and CDR2: MNHEY, SVGAGI. CDR3 amino acids: CASSYSIQRGNTGELFF. The CDR3 DNA is TGTGCCAGCAGTTACTCGATCCAGCGGGGGAACACCGGGGAGCTGTTTTTT.

Remarks on this clonotype: The junction does not match germline at one end; this may be a read error. The gene calls are TRBV15 and TRBJ1-1; D might be TRBD1 (5 bases). The CDR3 loop spans 14 amino acids. The germline V gene encodes CDR1 LNHNV and CDR2 YYDKDF (reference sequence). The CDR3 here is CATSRSTSGTEVFF. The CDR3 DNA sequence: TGTGCCACCAGCAGATCTACCTCAGGGACTGAAGTTTTCTTT.

The chain recombines TRBV7-9 with TRBJ1-1, with 7 nucleotides matching TRBD1. This CDR3 has 16 amino acids. V was pared by 5 bases and J by 0 bases, with 9 bases of the junction left unmatched. CDR1 and CDR2 (germline): SEHNR, FQNEAQ (reference sequence). Here the CDR3 DNA reads TGTGCCAGCAGCACAACGGGACAGTCCATGAACACTGAAGCTTTCTTT. This encodes CASSTTGQSMNTEAFF.

This chain joins TRBV7-2 and TRBJ2-7, with 8 bases matching TRBD1. The V gene end was trimmed by 3 bases and the J gene end by 5 bases; junction bases not matched to a gene: 12. In germline, CDR1 is SGHTA, CDR2 FQGNSA. The CDR3 has 16 residues. DNA for the CDR3: TGTGCCAGCAGCTTCCCCCTTGGACAGGGTTTCCACGAGCAGTACTTC. Amino acids: CASSFPLGQGFHEQYF. The whole variable domain, remainder taken from reference TRBV7-2 and TRBJ2-7, is GAGVSQSPSNKVTEKGKDVELRCDPISGHTALYWYRQSLGQGLEFLIYFQGNSAPDKSGLPSDRFSAERTGGSVSTLTIQRTQQEDSAVYLCASSFPLGQGFHEQYFGPGTRLTVT.